This TCR beta chain originates from a study of blood T cells in healthy people across ages. General observations from the study: Investigators treated diversity estimates from one million T cells as underestimates.

Trimming shortened V by 4 bases and J by 4 bases, and 16 bases separated the two germline ends. Germline CDR1 DFQATT, CDR2 SNEGSKA (reference sequence). This CDR3 is built from 14 residues. Primers used in a second PCR of about 7 to 12 cycles were a sample-barcoded 5' primer and a J-beta primer mix. Tags on each cDNA molecule came from a template-switch adaptor with 12 random nucleotides. One entry per CDR3 protein results from TCRdb running MiXCR on the 5' RACE reads. Of 850,000 to 1,000,000 distinct CDR3 sequences in the sample, around 46% were seen once. The study recruited healthy Caucasian donors from Russia who were aged about 6 to 95. Remarks on this clonotype: Its antigen is still unknown.

This sequence originates from a man aged 30-40 years in good health. Sequencing was carried out using blood. The V gene is TRBV20-1, the J gene TRBJ2-5, with D possibly being TRBD1 (6 bases). The CDR3 DNA is TGCAGTGCTACCACAGGGTTGGATCGAGAGACCCAGTACTTC. Protein sequence: CSATTGLDRETQYF.